Following are 11 T cell receptor beta chains from one sample sequenced in a study of cytomegalovirus exposure and HLA in healthy donors (dated by TCRdb to 2016 to 2017). Preparation of the library involved the immunoSEQ multiplex PCR assay. The multiplex PCR relied on a mix of 60 forward primers for TCR Vbeta segments and 13 reverse primers for TCR Jbeta segments. TCRdb re-hosts the immuneACCESS table, in-frame sequences only. Its copies lack some clones; in the studies checked, an unresolved V gene accounts for under half of them, and the cause for the rest is not known. This sample gives some 120,000 clones in total; about 75% of them show up just once. Of the sample, 2.9% is held by the ten largest clones. The specimen was PBMCs. These receptors originate from a woman aged 40-49 years in good health and CMV-seropositive.

J is TRBJ1-1 and V is TRBV30; no reliable D call. This CDR3 spans 14 amino acids. V lost 2 bases, J lost 0 bases, and 10 bases lay in between. Germline lookup yields CDR1 GTSNPN and CDR2 SVGIG (reference sequence). CDR3 coding DNA: TGTGCCTGGAGTAGGAGGCGTTTGAACACTGAAGCTTTCTTT. This sequence encodes CAWSRRRLNTEAFF.

This clone was counted a few times. This sequence joins TRBV7-9 and TRBJ1-2; TRBD1 aligns across 7 bases. Germline CDR1 and CDR2: SEHNR and FQNEAQ (reference sequence). V lost 6 bases and J lost 3; bases outside the gene matches: 4. The CDR3 consists of 13 residues. The CDR3 sequence: CASSHGTDYGYTF. The DNA for the CDR3 is TGTGCCAGCAGTCATGGGACAGACTATGGCTACACCTTC.

The CDR3, as DNA: TGCGCCAGCAGCTTCGACAGCGAGTACACCTTC. Translated, it gives CASSFDSEYTF. The gene calls are TRBV5-1 and TRBJ1-2; D might be TRBD1 (5 bases). This CDR3 has 11 amino acids. The germline V gene has CDR1 SGHRS and CDR2 YFSETQ. V shed 2 bases and J shed 11 bases, with 10 bases lying between them.

Only one count was recorded for this clone. The J gene is TRBJ2-2, the V gene TRBV4-2; D perhaps matches TRBD2 (6 bases). The CDR3 consists of 15 residues. CDR1 is LGHNA and CDR2 is YNFKEQ in the germline V gene. V was trimmed by 4 bases and J by 4 bases, leaving 13 bases between them. In nucleotides, the CDR3 is TGTGCCAGCAGCCCCCGGGAGCCCGTCACCGGGGAGCTGTTTTTT. Its protein is CASSPREPVTGELFF.

The chain recombines TRBV5-1 with TRBJ1-1; perhaps TRBD1 as D (6 bases). Germline V gene sequence: CDR1 SGHRS, CDR2 YFSETQ. V was trimmed by 0 bases and J by 1 base, leaving 13 bases between them. This CDR3 comprises 16 residues. The CDR3 here is CASSLGGGWGNTEAFF. For the CDR3, the DNA is TGCGCCAGCAGCTTGGGGGGGGGCTGGGGGAACACTGAAGCTTTCTTT. The full variable domain, rest sourced from reference TRBV5-1 and TRBJ1-1, is KAGVTQTPRYLIKTRGQQVTLSCSPISGHRSVSWYQQTPGQGLQFLFEYFSETQRNKGNFPGRFSGRQFSNSRSEMNVSTLELGDSALYLCASSLGGGWGNTEAFFGQGTRLTVV.

This clone was counted a few times. The chain has TRBV23-1 and TRBJ1-3, with D maybe TRBD1 (5 bases). TRBV23-1 is noted as an ORF with a role that remains uncertain. Trimming cost V 0 bases and J 3 bases, with 9 bases left between them. The CDR3 contains 15 residues. The CDR3: CASSQSRQYGNTIYF. CDR3 coding DNA: TGCGCCAGCAGTCAATCCCGACAGTATGGAAACACCATATATTTT.

This chain joins TRBV30 and TRBJ2-6; D might be TRBD1 (6 bases). Trimming left V 2 bases short and J 1 base short, with 15 bases between. This CDR3 is 17 amino acids long. Looked up from germline, CDR1 is GTSNPN and CDR2 is SVGIG (reference sequence). DNA for the CDR3: TGTGCCTGGAGTCCCCCAGGGGTCCGATCTGGGGCCAACGTCCTGACTTTC. Encoded protein: CAWSPPGVRSGANVLTF.

The chain combines TRBV5-8 with TRBJ2-7, with 8 positions matching TRBD2. The CDR3 consists of 16 residues. Germline assignment: CDR1 SGHTS and CDR2 YDEGEE. J was trimmed by 1 base and V by 4 bases; bases with no gene match: 10. The CDR3 DNA reads TGTGCCAGCAGCCCGGGAGGGGGGGGGCTTTCCTACGAGCAGTACTTC. It yields the protein CASSPGGGGLSYEQYF.

The chain recombines TRBV11-2 with TRBJ1-1, with D possibly being TRBD1 (5 bases). The length of the CDR3 is 14 residues. Germline V gene lookup returns CDR1 SGHAT and CDR2 FQNNGV. V lost 6 bases and J 4 bases, leaving 15 bases between the germline ends. In nucleotides, the CDR3 is TGTGCCAGCAGGAAATCAGGGATAACCACTGAAGCTTTCTTT. Residues: CASRKSGITTEAFF.

The gene calls are TRBV5-1 and TRBJ1-2, with D possibly being TRBD1 (5 bases). V was trimmed by 4 bases and J by 0 bases, leaving 16 bases between them. The CDR3 covers 16 residues. Looked up from germline, CDR1 is SGHRS and CDR2 is YFSETQ. This CDR3 reads CASSMPRDWANYGYTF. For the CDR3, the DNA is TGCGCCAGCAGCATGCCTCGGGACTGGGCTAACTATGGCTACACCTTC.

This chain uses TRBV6-5 with TRBJ2-6; perhaps TRBD1 as D (5 bases). CDR3 size: 14 residues. Germline V gives CDR1 MNHEY, CDR2 SVGAGI. Trimming pared 5 bases from V and 4 bases from J, leaving 9 bases between. As DNA, the CDR3 is TGTGCCAGCAGTATCCGACAGGGGGCCAACGTCCTGACTTTC. As protein: CASSIRQGANVLTF.